The 30 T cell receptor beta chains presented below share a single source sample, sequenced in a study of shared clonotypes between healthy human individuals. TCRdb's copy holds only in-frame clones and misses some; the assay was immunoSEQ multiplex PCR. The sample carries about 1 million clones, approximately 80% recorded once. The source material was memory CD4+ T cells from PBMCs. Subset noted: CD45RA-negative fraction. These TCRs come from a young man in good health. Some clones in this sample may be carry-over from other donors' samples.

The chain carries TRBV4-1 and TRBJ2-7, with TRBD2 identical over 9 bases. V dropped 2 bases and J dropped 7; count of bases not matched to a gene: 6. The CDR3 consists of 14 residues. Germline CDR1 and CDR2: MGHRA and YSYEKL. CDR3 nucleotide sequence: TGCGCCAGCAGCCAAACCGGACTAGCGAGAGAGCAGTACTTC. This gives the protein CASSQTGLAREQYF.

The genes are TRBV11-3 and TRBJ2-7; 11 positions agree with TRBD2. The V gene end was trimmed by 0 bases and the J gene end by 3 bases; junction bases not matched to a gene: 7. Germline V gives CDR1 SGHNT, CDR2 YENEEA. This CDR3 region has 17 residues. CDR3 sequence: CASSLDLSGRAFYEQYF. DNA for the CDR3: TGTGCCAGCAGCTTAGACCTTAGCGGGAGGGCCTTCTACGAGCAGTACTTC. The complete variable domain, with remaining parts taken from reference TRBV11-3 and TRBJ2-7, reads EAGVVQSPRYKIIEKKQPVAFWCNPISGHNTLYWYLQNLGQGPELLIRYENEEAVDDSQLPKDRFSAERLKGVDSTLKIQPAELGDSAVYLCASSLDLSGRAFYEQYFGPGTRLTVT.

With regard to this clone: The sample contains more than one DNA sequence encoding this CDR3. The V call is TRBV5-6, the J call TRBJ1-5, with D possibly matching TRBD1 (5 bases). The V end lost 5 bases, the J end lost 2 bases, and 8 bases lay between the germline ends. The CDR3 length is 13 residues. Per the germline V gene, CDR1 is SGHDT and CDR2 is YYEEEE. The DNA for the CDR3 is TGTGCCAGCAGTAGAGGGGGCAATCAGCCCCAGCATTTT. The encoded protein is CASSRGGNQPQHF. Variable domain in full (rest from reference TRBV5-6 and TRBJ1-5): DAGVTQSPTHLIKTRGQQVTLRCSPKSGHDTVSWYQQALGQGPQFIFQYYEEEERQRGNFPDRFSGHQFPNYSSELNVNALLLGDSALYLCASSRGGNQPQHFGDGTRLSIL.

The genes are TRBV5-1 and TRBJ2-7; D call uncertain. Trimming left V 2 bases short and J 1 base short, with 10 bases between. CDR1 SGHRS and CDR2 YFSETQ come from the germline V gene. CDR3 length equals 14 residues. CDR3 bases: TGCGCCAGCAGCTTCGCGACGGCTTCCTACGAGCAGTACTTC. Protein product: CASSFATASYEQYF.

V gene TRBV5-6 combines with J gene TRBJ2-1; a weak D match, TRBD2 (5 bases). The germline V gene encodes CDR1 SGHDT and CDR2 YYEEEE. Trimming removed 5 bases at V and 3 bases at J, with 15 bases between. The CDR3 spans 15 residues. CDR3 protein: CASSYAGNRYNEQFF. As DNA, the CDR3 is TGTGCCAGCAGTTATGCCGGGAACCGCTACAATGAGCAGTTCTTC.

This chain uses TRBV12-5 with TRBJ2-3, with 7 bases that match TRBD1. With V trimmed by 4 bases and J by 1 base, 2 bases remained unmatched. CDR1 LGHNT and CDR2 FRNRAP come from the germline V gene. The CDR3 runs to 14 residues. The DNA of the CDR3 is TGTGCTAGTGGTTCCGGGACAGGCACAGATACGCAGTATTTT. As protein: CASGSGTGTDTQYF. The full variable domain, its missing parts supplied by reference TRBV12-5 and TRBJ2-3, is DARVTQTPRHKVTEMGQEVTMRCQPILGHNTVFWYRQTMMQGLELLAYFRNRAPLDDSGMPKDRFSAEMPDATLATLKIQPSEPRDSAVYFCASGSGTGTDTQYFGPGTRLTVL.

J is TRBJ2-1 and V is TRBV7-2; 11 bases agree with TRBD2. J lost 16 bases, V lost 1 base, and 3 bases had no gene match. Germline values: CDR1 SGHTA, CDR2 FQGNSA. CDR3 length: 12 residues. CDR3 DNA sequence: TGTGCCAGCAGCTTAGTAGCGGGAGGGCCCTTCTTC. It is translated as CASSLVAGGPFF.

CDR3 in DNA: TGTGCCAGCAGTGACTCCTGTACTTCGGGGGCCAAAAACATTCAGTACTTC. This translates into CASSDSCTSGAKNIQYF. The J gene is TRBJ2-4, the V gene TRBV6-4; possibly TRBD2 for D (5 bases). Germline V gene lookup returns CDR1 MRHNA and CDR2 SNTAGT. V lost 0 bases to trimming and J lost 1 base, with 13 bases between them. The CDR3 loop spans 17 amino acids.

This chain links TRBV28 with TRBJ1-3; no clear D. The germline V and J ends were trimmed by 5 bases and 6 bases, with 8 bases remaining between them. The V gene's germline CDR1 is MDHEN and CDR2 SYDVKM. CDR3 length: 12 residues. The CDR3 region is CASSPRPNTIYF. The CDR3 DNA reads TGTGCCAGCAGTCCTCGCCCAAACACCATATATTTT. Filled out from reference TRBV28 and TRBJ1-3, the complete variable domain reads DVKVTQSSRYLVKRTGEKVFLECVQDMDHENMFWYRQDPGLGLRLIYFSYDVKMKEKGDIPEGYSVSREKKERFSLILESASTNQTSMYLCASSPRPNTIYFGEGSWLTVV.

This chain joins TRBV28 and TRBJ2-5, with 8 nucleotides matching TRBD2. Unmatched junction bases numbered 15, after V lost 4 bases and J lost 5 bases. Germline V gene lookup returns CDR1 MDHEN and CDR2 SYDVKM. CDR3 length equals 17 residues. CDR3 coding DNA: TGTGCCAGCAGTTCCCCCCCGGGAGGGCCGAGGATGGAGACCCAGTACTTC. Protein sequence: CASSSPPGGPRMETQYF.

The chain combines TRBV7-9 with TRBJ1-1, with D perhaps TRBD1 (5 bases). The CDR3 has 15 residues. Germline V CDR1 and CDR2: SEHNR, FQNEAQ (reference sequence). The V end was cut by 4 bases, the J end by 0 bases, with 12 bases between. CDR3 region: CASSSWDGLNTEAFF. The CDR3 DNA sequence: TGTGCCAGCAGCTCTTGGGACGGCTTGAACACTGAAGCTTTCTTT. The full variable domain, with the rest looked up from reference TRBV7-9 and TRBJ1-1, is DTGVSQNPRHKITKRGQNVTFRCDPISEHNRLYWYRQTLGQGPEFLTYFQNEAQLEKSRLLSDRFSAERPKGSFSTLEIQRTEQGDSAMYLCASSSWDGLNTEAFFGQGTRLTVV.

This clone appeared a single time. The chain joins TRBV5-6 to TRBJ1-1; D unresolved. CDR3 size: 12 residues. V gave up 5 bases and J gave up 5 bases, with 10 bases separating them. CDR1 SGHDT and CDR2 YYEEEE come from the germline V gene. Written as DNA, the CDR3 is TGTGCCAGCAGGGGGAGTTCTACTGAAGCTTTCTTT. Translation: CASRGSSTEAFF.

This chain connects TRBV28 to TRBJ2-2; D is ambiguous. This CDR3 spans 14 amino acids. Per germline, CDR1 MDHEN and CDR2 SYDVKM. V was shortened by 3 bases and J by 4 bases, with 9 bases between the two germline ends. CDR3 in DNA: TGTGCCAGCAGTTTTTTCGGCAGCACCGGGGAGCTGTTTTTT. It encodes CASSFFGSTGELFF.

This rearrangement joins TRBV28 to TRBJ2-1; D may correspond to TRBD1 or TRBD2 (6 bases each). The CDR3 is 17 residues long. Germline-derived CDR1 and CDR2 are MDHEN and SYDVKM. Trimming took 6 bases from V and 2 from J, leaving 20 bases between them. The CDR3 spells CASSSSIRGRAYNEQFF. CDR3 in DNA: TGTGCCAGCAGCAGTTCCATCCGGGGGCGCGCCTACAATGAGCAGTTCTTC. The variable domain in full, with the rest retrieved from reference TRBV28 and TRBJ2-1, is DVKVTQSSRYLVKRTGEKVFLECVQDMDHENMFWYRQDPGLGLRLIYFSYDVKMKEKGDIPEGYSVSREKKERFSLILESASTNQTSMYLCASSSSIRGRAYNEQFFGPGTRLTVL.

About this clone: Different DNA sequences within this sample yield the same CDR3. The rearrangement links TRBV28 to TRBJ1-5, with D uncertain. The germline V gene encodes CDR1 MDHEN and CDR2 SYDVKM. V was clipped by 2 bases and J by 0 bases, with 8 bases between them. The CDR3 has 15 residues. The CDR3 protein is CASSLRTFSNQPQHF. CDR3 nucleotides: TGTGCCAGCAGTTTAAGGACTTTTAGCAATCAGCCCCAGCATTTT.

The chain combines TRBV7-2 with TRBJ1-2, with D perhaps matching TRBD1 (6 bases). This CDR3 spans 14 amino acids. Germline V lookup: CDR1 SGHTA, CDR2 FQGNSA. V lost 5 bases to trimming and J lost 0 bases, with 10 bases between them. CDR3 protein: CASSRQATNYGYTF. The DNA for the CDR3 is TGTGCCAGCAGCCGACAGGCAACTAACTATGGCTACACCTTC.

The rearrangement uses TRBV4-2 and TRBJ2-5, with 10 nucleotides matching TRBD2. The germline gives CDR1 LGHNA, CDR2 YNFKEQ. V lost 3 bases, J lost 4 bases, and 8 bases stayed unmatched. The CDR3 has 16 residues. The CDR3 DNA reads as TGTGCCAGCAGCCACATGGACAGACTAGCGGGAGAGACCCAGTACTTC. Translated, it gives CASSHMDRLAGETQYF.

This CDR3 reads CASSKSRTTYGYTF. The CDR3 DNA sequence: TGTGCCAGCAGCAAATCCCGGACAACGTATGGCTACACCTTC. The chain links TRBV21-1 to TRBJ1-2; the listed D gene, TRBD1, was not tested against the DNA. TRBV21-1 is described as a pseudogene. The CDR3 is made up of 14 amino acids.

This clone showed up just a few times. Other nucleotide sequences in the sample specify the same CDR3. The gene calls are TRBV15 and TRBJ2-1; 8 bases are a match to TRBD2. This CDR3 has 17 amino acids. The germline V gene has CDR1 LNHNV and CDR2 YYDKDF (reference sequence). Trimming removed 0 bases from V and 0 bases from J; junction bases left unmatched: 4. The chain's CDR3 is CATSRDPSGSSYNEQFF. The CDR3 region has the DNA TGTGCCACCAGCAGAGATCCGAGCGGGAGCTCCTACAATGAGCAGTTCTTC. The full variable domain, with the rest looked up from reference TRBV15 and TRBJ2-1, is DAMVIQNPRYQVTQFGKPVTLSCSQTLNHNVMYWYQQKSSQAPKLLFHYYDKDFNNEADTPDNFQSRRPNTSFCFLDIRSPGLGDTAMYLCATSRDPSGSSYNEQFFGPGTRLTVL.

The chain uses TRBV5-4 and TRBJ2-3; possibly TRBD2 for D (5 bases). Trimming pared 2 bases from V and 4 bases from J, leaving 11 bases between. Germline-derived CDR1 and CDR2 are SGHNT and YYREEE (reference sequence). The CDR3 runs 14 residues. The CDR3 region is CASSFAGSSDTQYF. The CDR3 DNA reads TGTGCCAGCAGCTTCGCTGGGAGCTCAGATACGCAGTATTTT.

The sample holds a few counts of this clone. The J gene is TRBJ2-5, the V gene TRBV28; 9 bases line up with TRBD2. V dropped 3 bases and J dropped 0; count of bases not matched to a gene: 5. The germline V gene has CDR1 MDHEN and CDR2 SYDVKM. This CDR3 has 16 residues. The CDR3 coding sequence is TGTGCCAGCAGTTTTCCGAGCGGGGGGTACCAAGAGACCCAGTACTTC. Translation: CASSFPSGGYQETQYF. The variable domain in full, completed from reference TRBV28 and TRBJ2-5, reads DVKVTQSSRYLVKRTGEKVFLECVQDMDHENMFWYRQDPGLGLRLIYFSYDVKMKEKGDIPEGYSVSREKKERFSLILESASTNQTSMYLCASSFPSGGYQETQYFGPGTRLLVL.

This clone appeared a single time. The rearrangement links TRBV28 to TRBJ2-5; D remains ambiguous. This CDR3 spans 12 amino acids. The V and J ends lost 6 bases and 1 base respectively, with 6 bases between them. From germline, CDR1 is MDHEN and CDR2 SYDVKM. The CDR3 loop reads CASRRFQETQYF. CDR3 DNA sequence: TGTGCCAGCAGACGGTTCCAAGAGACCCAGTACTTC.

The chain joins TRBV2 to TRBJ1-5; D is undetermined. There are 14 residues in the CDR3. The germline V gene encodes CDR1 SNHLY and CDR2 FYNNEI. Trimming cost V 5 bases and J 0 bases, with 8 bases left between them. CDR3 DNA: TGTGCCAGCAGTTTCGTCGATAGCAATCAGCCCCAGCATTTT. It specifies CASSFVDSNQPQHF.

The chain links TRBV29-1 to TRBJ2-5; TRBD2 matches 7 bases. The DNA end favors TRBJ2-7, so the J call may be wrong. CDR1 is SQVTM and CDR2 is ANQGSEA in the germline V gene. The CDR3 extends over 13 amino acids. CDR3 protein: CSVEAGTNYEQYF. The CDR3 DNA reads as TGCAGCGTTGAGGCGGGGACTAACTACGAGCAGTACTTC.

V and J are TRBV29-1 and TRBJ2-5, with D perhaps matching TRBD2 (6 bases). This CDR3 is 11 amino acids long. Germline values: CDR1 SQVTM, CDR2 ANQGSEA. Between the trimmed V and J ends, which lost 4 bases and 4 bases, there was a span of 7 bases. This CDR3 reads CSVGAGETQYF. CDR3 sequence (DNA): TGCAGCGTTGGAGCGGGAGAGACCCAGTACTTC.

The genes are TRBV19 and TRBJ2-7; D is undetermined. Trimming stripped 6 bases from V and 0 bases from J, with 12 bases between. CDR3 length: 14 amino acids. Germline assignment: CDR1 LNHDA and CDR2 SQIVND (reference sequence). This chain's CDR3 is CASSPEIFSYEQYF. As DNA, the CDR3 is TGTGCCAGTAGCCCCGAAATTTTCTCCTACGAGCAGTACTTC. The full variable domain, its missing parts supplied by reference TRBV19 and TRBJ2-7, is DGGITQSPKYLFRKEGQNVTLSCEQNLNHDAMYWYRQDPGQGLRLIYYSQIVNDFQKGDIAEGYSVSREKKESFPLTVTSAQKNPTAFYLCASSPEIFSYEQYFGPGTRLTVT.

J is TRBJ2-3 and V is TRBV7-9, with TRBD2 matching over 7 bases. Trimming at V came to 3 bases and at J to 0 bases, leaving 9 bases not matched to a gene. This CDR3 has 17 residues. Germline V gives CDR1 SEHNR, CDR2 FQNEAQ (reference sequence). CDR3 amino acids: CASSFLKASGSTDTQYF. The CDR3 coding sequence is TGTGCCAGCAGCTTTTTAAAGGCTAGCGGTAGCACAGATACGCAGTATTTT.

The V call is TRBV28, the J call TRBJ1-2; D is unclear. Between the trimmed V and J ends, which lost 6 bases and 0 bases, there was a span of 11 bases. The germline V gene has CDR1 MDHEN and CDR2 SYDVKM. This CDR3 contains 14 residues. CDR3 nucleotides: TGTGCCAGCAGCCTGACACCTACTAACTATGGCTACACCTTC. Amino acids: CASSLTPTNYGYTF.

The chain recombines TRBV15 with TRBJ2-7; D is possibly TRBD1 or TRBD2 (5 bases each). The V end was cut by 1 base, the J end by 2 bases, with 9 bases between. CDR3 length equals 14 residues. Germline CDR1 reads LNHNV; CDR2 reads YYDKDF (reference sequence). The CDR3 DNA sequence: TGTGCCACCAGCAGAGTGGGGACGACCTACGAGCAGTACTTC. Translating gives CATSRVGTTYEQYF.

The chain combines TRBV21-1 with TRBJ1-5; the table assigns TRBD1, which was not confirmed against the DNA. TRBV21-1 is noted as a pseudogene. The CDR3 loop spans 16 amino acids. The CDR3 region is CASNPRGQRGNQPQHF. The CDR3 bases are TGTGCCAGCAACCCGAGGGGACAGAGGGGGAATCAGCCCCAGCATTTT.